Shown below are 8 T cell receptor beta chains from a single sample sequenced in a study of T cells in Graves' hyperthyroidism and ophthalmopathy. Amplification of TCR beta CDR3 regions was performed using RNA transcripts as template. The HTBI set primed first-round TCR CDR3 RT-PCR. TCRdb reprocessed the multiplex PCR reads with MiXCR, giving one entry per CDR3 protein. The table records approximately 380,000 distinct CDR3 sequences, about 14% of them present only once. Sequencing input: blood. The origin of the receptors is a man aged 45 to 65 with Graves' ophthalmopathy.

This clonotype was observed many times. V gene TRBV5-1 combines with J gene TRBJ2-7; 9 positions match TRBD1. V shed 4 bases, J shed 3 bases, and the junction held 2 bases outside the gene matches. Germline V gene data show CDR1 as SGHRS and CDR2 as YFSETQ. The CDR3 is made up of 13 amino acids. CDR3 region: CASSRTGDYEQYF. The CDR3 DNA sequence: TGCGCCAGCAGCCGGACAGGGGACTACGAGCAGTACTTC.

This clonotype was seen repeatedly, ten times or more. The CDR3 DNA follows: TGCAGTGCTAGAGTGGGCCTTAGCAATCAGCCCCAGCATTTT. Amino acid sequence: CSARVGLSNQPQHF. The chain couples TRBV20-1 to TRBJ1-5; no clear D. Germline assignment: CDR1 DFQATT and CDR2 SNEGSKA (reference sequence). This CDR3 is 14 amino acids long. V was cut by 1 base and J by 0 bases, with 7 bases left in between.

This clonotype has a count of ten or more. This chain links TRBV11-3 with TRBJ1-1; D is possibly TRBD1 (5 bases). V lost 0 bases to trimming and J lost 8 bases, with 10 bases between them. The CDR3 consists of 13 residues. Per the germline V gene, CDR1 is SGHNT and CDR2 is YENEEA. As DNA, the CDR3 is TGTGCCAGCAGCTTAGATGACAGTTCCGAAGCTTTCTTT. It codes for CASSLDDSSEAFF. Full variable domain (remainder filled in from reference TRBV11-3 and TRBJ1-1): EAGVVQSPRYKIIEKKQPVAFWCNPISGHNTLYWYLQNLGQGPELLIRYENEEAVDDSQLPKDRFSAERLKGVDSTLKIQPAELGDSAVYLCASSLDDSSEAFFGQGTRLTVV.

This clonotype was recorded at least ten times. V is TRBV20-1 and J is TRBJ1-2; no firm D call. V lost 3 bases and J lost 8, with 7 bases in between. Germline lookup yields CDR1 DFQATT and CDR2 SNEGSKA (reference sequence). The CDR3 is 10 amino acids. In nucleotides, the CDR3 is TGCAGTGCTAGGACGGAAGGCTACACCTTC. This translates into CSARTEGYTF.

This clonotype was counted between two and nine times. The chain couples TRBV6-1 to TRBJ1-2; 8 positions match TRBD1. There are 13 residues in the CDR3. CDR1 MNHNS and CDR2 SASEGT come from the germline V gene. The V and J ends lost 6 bases and 7 bases, in that order; junction bases with no gene match: 7. In nucleotides, the CDR3 is TGTGCCAGCAGGGGACAGGCGTCGGGTGGCTACACCTTC. It is translated as CASRGQASGGYTF.

This clonotype has just a few counts. The V gene is TRBV11-3, the J gene TRBJ2-1; TRBD2 is a possible D gene (6 bases). There are 16 residues in the CDR3. Germline CDR1 SGHNT, CDR2 YENEEA. V lost 6 bases and J 4 bases, leaving 19 bases between the germline ends. CDR3 loop: CASSYGPGVAYNEQFF. The DNA for the CDR3 is TGTGCCAGCAGTTACGGCCCGGGAGTTGCTTACAATGAGCAGTTCTTC. Filled out from reference TRBV11-3 and TRBJ2-1, the complete variable domain reads EAGVVQSPRYKIIEKKQPVAFWCNPISGHNTLYWYLQNLGQGPELLIRYENEEAVDDSQLPKDRFSAERLKGVDSTLKIQPAELGDSAVYLCASSYGPGVAYNEQFFGPGTRLTVL.

The chain couples TRBV29-1 to TRBJ2-3, with TRBD2 matching 12 bases. The germline V gene has CDR1 SQVTM and CDR2 ANQGSEA. The CDR3 loop spans 16 amino acids. J lost 2 bases, V lost 7 bases, and 10 bases had no gene match. The CDR3 is CSAGRTSGTLTDTQYF. DNA for the CDR3: TGCAGCGCCGGGAGGACTAGCGGGACCCTCACAGATACGCAGTATTTT.

The rearrangement joins TRBV20-1 to TRBJ2-1; 12 bases map to TRBD2. This CDR3 contains 17 residues. V lost 1 base, J lost 0 bases, and 4 bases stayed unmatched. Germline CDR1 DFQATT, CDR2 SNEGSKA (reference sequence). The CDR3 nucleotides read TGCAGTGCTAGAGGGGGGACTAGCGGGTACTCCTACAATGAGCAGTTCTTC. Residues: CSARGGTSGYSYNEQFF.